Presented here are 24 T cell receptor beta chains from one specimen sequenced in a study of Graves' ophthalmopathy and Graves' hyperthyroidism. Amplification from RNA transcripts yielded the TCR beta CDR3 regions. The authors performed first-round RT-PCR with HTBI primers and then a second-round multiplex PCR. MiXCR was run by TCRdb on the multiplex PCR reads, yielding one entry per CDR3 protein. The sample yields about 370,000 distinct CDR3 sequences, about 15% seen once. The sequencing sample was made of peripheral blood. Every receptor here comes from an adult woman with stable Graves' hyperthyroidism.

J is TRBJ2-7 and V is TRBV19; no firm D call. Germline-derived CDR1 and CDR2 are LNHDA and SQIVND (reference sequence). V was clipped by 5 bases and J by 5 bases, with 22 bases between them. The CDR3 has 16 residues. The CDR3 sequence is CASSRPLLGGSNEQYF. DNA of the CDR3: TGTGCCAGTAGTCGACCTCTCCTAGGCGGTTCGAACGAGCAGTACTTC.

The sample holds many counts of this clonotype. The chain is built from TRBV20-1 and TRBJ2-7, with D tentatively TRBD1 (6 bases). CDR1 is DFQATT, CDR2 SNEGSKA, per germline (reference sequence). This CDR3 is 14 amino acids long. Trimming removed 6 bases from V and 4 bases from J, with 19 bases in between. CDR3: CSATNTIGGYEQYF. The CDR3 nucleotides are TGCAGTGCCACAAACACCATAGGGGGTTACGAGCAGTACTTC.

This clonotype has a handful of counts. The V and J genes are TRBV18 and TRBJ2-7, with 9 nucleotides matching TRBD2. The CDR3 spans 15 residues. J gave up 7 bases and V 1 base, and 8 bases lay outside the gene matches. CDR1 and CDR2 from the germline V gene are KGHSH and LQKENI. The CDR3 sequence: CASSPRIAGAGEQYF. The CDR3 DNA follows: TGTGCCAGCTCACCACGGATAGCGGGAGCGGGGGAGCAGTACTTC.

In its sample, this clonotype was seen a few times. The V call is TRBV18, the J call TRBJ1-1; D not resolved. There are 14 residues in the CDR3. Germline V gene data show CDR1 as KGHSH and CDR2 as LQKENI. V was shortened by 3 bases and J by 2 bases, with 10 bases between the two germline ends. For the CDR3, the DNA is TGTGCCAGCTCACCGGTTACTCGTAACACTGAAGCTTTCTTT. As protein: CASSPVTRNTEAFF.

At least ten counts were recorded for this clonotype. The gene calls are TRBV12-3 or TRBV12-4 and TRBJ2-7, with a possible D match to TRBD1 (6 bases). V lost 7 bases and J 3 bases, leaving 13 bases between the germline ends. The CDR3 consists of 13 residues. The CDR3 coding sequence is TGTGCCAGCACTCCTGGGACAAACTACGAGCAGTACTTC. Translating gives CASTPGTNYEQYF.

Concerning this clonotype: This sequence may be a read error, since a much larger clone differs from it by one base. The chain recombines TRBV19 with TRBJ1-2; no firm D call. The CDR3 totals 13 residues. Germline V CDR1 and CDR2: LNHDA, SQIVND (reference sequence). CDR3 sequence (DNA): TGTGACAGTAGTCTAGACCGCCGCTATGGCTACACCTTC. Residues: CDSSLDRRYGYTF.

This clonotype was seen many times. The chain links TRBV6-1 to TRBJ2-7, with 11 bases that match TRBD2. CDR1 and CDR2 from the germline V gene are MNHNS and SASEGT. CDR3 length: 15 amino acids. Germline trimming cut 8 bases from V and 2 bases from J; bases unmatched to any gene: 8. This CDR3 is CASYSGRAPPYEQYF. The CDR3 nucleotides read TGTGCCAGCTATAGCGGGAGGGCCCCCCCCTACGAGCAGTACTTC.

This clonotype was counted at least ten times. The chain recombines TRBV7-8 with TRBJ1-6, with TRBD1 identical over 9 bases. The CDR3 contains 17 residues. V shed 5 bases, J shed 9 bases, and the junction held 14 bases outside the gene matches. CDR1 and CDR2 (germline): SGHVS, FQNEAQ. For the CDR3, the DNA is TGTGCCAGCAGCCGGCGAAAGGGACAGGGAGCGGGTTCACCCCTCCACTTT. Its protein product is CASSRRKGQGAGSPLHF.

The sample holds many counts of this clonotype. The chain carries TRBV3-1 and TRBJ1-1; unclear D gene. This CDR3 has 13 residues. The V and J ends lost 4 bases and 7 bases respectively, with 13 bases between them. CDR1 is LGHDT, CDR2 YNNKEL, per germline (reference sequence). DNA of the CDR3: TGTGCCAGCAGCCCGGGCGTCATCCGTGAAGCTTTCTTT. Its translation: CASSPGVIREAFF.

The table lists this clonotype with many counts. The V and J genes are TRBV20-1 and TRBJ2-2, with 12 bases lining up with TRBD2. CDR1 and CDR2 (germline): DFQATT, SNEGSKA (reference sequence). V was clipped by 6 bases and J by 4 bases; unmatched bases: 9. The CDR3 extends over 16 amino acids. Here the CDR3 reads CSARTSGTTLTGELFF. CDR3 DNA sequence: TGCAGTGCGCGGACTAGCGGGACGACTCTCACCGGGGAGCTGTTTTTT.

This clonotype came up a few times. CDR3 in DNA: TGTGCCAGTAGTCCCGGGACAGACAACACTGAAGCTTTCTTT. Protein sequence: CASSPGTDNTEAFF. The chain couples TRBV19 to TRBJ1-1; 7 positions agree with TRBD1. V shed 5 bases and J 2 bases; nucleotides not matched to a gene: 5. The germline V gene encodes CDR1 LNHDA and CDR2 SQIVND (reference sequence). The CDR3 contains 14 residues.

There are many counts of this clonotype. CDR3 region: CASSLGGAIYEQYF. The CDR3 nucleotides read TGTGCCAGCAGCTTGGGGGGAGCCATATACGAGCAGTACTTC. The chain combines TRBV7-2 with TRBJ2-7; TRBD2 is a possible D gene (6 bases). V lost 3 bases to trimming and J lost 4 bases, with 13 bases between them. CDR1 is SGHTA and CDR2 is FQGNSA in the germline V gene. The CDR3 loop spans 14 amino acids.

With respect to this clonotype: Just one base apart from a much larger clone, this may be a read error. V usage is TRBV2 and J usage is TRBJ2-7; D gene unclear. This CDR3 is 15 amino acids long. Germline V gene lookup returns CDR1 SNHLY and CDR2 FYNNEI. DNA of the CDR3: TGTGCCAGCAGTCAATATGGAAGGAGCTCCGACGAGCAGTACTTC. As protein: CASSQYGRSSDEQYF.

This clonotype was observed many times. The CDR3 protein is CASSQQGVAGVGELFF. The CDR3 DNA reads as TGCGCCAGCAGCCAACAGGGGGTAGCGGGAGTCGGGGAGCTGTTTTTT. This chain uses TRBV4-3 with TRBJ2-2; the match to TRBD2 covers 9 bases. This CDR3 contains 16 residues. The V and J ends lost 2 bases and 7 bases, in that order; junction bases with no gene match: 8. Germline V gene sequence: CDR1 LGHNA, CDR2 YSLEER.

V and J are TRBV6-1 and TRBJ2-5, with TRBD2 matching over 11 bases. CDR3 length: 14 amino acids. Per the germline V gene, CDR1 is MNHNS and CDR2 is SASEGT. The V segment lost 11 bases and the J segment 5 bases; nucleotides outside the gene matches: 10. CDR3: CAGASGGTVETQYF. The CDR3 bases are TGTGCCGGTGCTAGCGGGGGGACGGTCGAGACCCAGTACTTC.

This clonotype was observed a few times. V and J are TRBV20-1 and TRBJ2-5, with D possibly being TRBD1 or TRBD2 (7 bases each). V gave up 3 bases and J gave up 5 bases, with 16 bases separating them. Germline CDR1 is DFQATT and CDR2 is SNEGSKA (reference sequence). This CDR3 region has 14 residues. The CDR3 DNA follows: TGCAGTGCTAGGGCGGCAGGGGGGGGGGAGACCCAGTACTTC. This gives the protein CSARAAGGGETQYF.

The sample holds many counts of this clonotype. This sequence joins TRBV9 and TRBJ1-3, with 7 bases lining up with TRBD1. CDR3 size: 18 residues. Germline CDR1 and CDR2: SGDLS and YYNGEE. V shed 3 bases, J shed 0 bases, and the junction held 12 bases outside the gene matches. The CDR3 region has the DNA TGTGCCAGCAGCGCGAGACAGGGTTCCACCTCCTCTGGAAACACCATATATTTT. This gives the protein CASSARQGSTSSGNTIYF. Together with reference TRBV9 and TRBJ1-3, the CDR3 gives the full variable domain: DSGVTQTPKHLITATGQRVTLRCSPRSGDLSVYWYQQSLDQGLQFLIQYYNGEERAKGNILERFSAQQFPDLHSELNLSSLELGDSALYFCASSARQGSTSSGNTIYFGEGSWLTVV.

Concerning this clonotype: At one end the junction does not follow the germline gene, possibly because of a read error. V usage is TRBV7-6 and J usage is TRBJ2-5, with a tentative D call TRBD2 (5 bases). Germline assignment: CDR1 SGHVS and CDR2 FNYEAQ. CDR3 length: 11 amino acids. The CDR3 reads CASSAGETQDF. In nucleotides, the CDR3 is TGTGCCAGCAGCGCCGGGGAGACCCAGGACTTC.

At least ten counts were recorded for this clonotype. The V and J genes are TRBV12-3 or TRBV12-4 and TRBJ1-3; D is ambiguous. Trimming removed 7 bases from V and 0 bases from J, with 10 bases in between. The CDR3 extends over 14 amino acids. The DNA of the CDR3 is TGTGCCAGCATGCGGGATTTCTCTGGAAACACCATATATTTT. It translates to CASMRDFSGNTIYF.

This clonotype was picked up many times. This chain joins TRBV5-1 and TRBJ1-2; possible D gene TRBD1, 5 bases. V lost 1 base and J 5 bases, leaving 9 bases between the germline ends. There are 13 residues in the CDR3. CDR1 and CDR2 (germline): SGHRS, YFSETQ. CDR3 in amino acids: CASSLSRDYGYTF. In DNA form, the CDR3 reads TGCGCCAGCAGCTTGAGCAGGGATTATGGCTACACCTTC.

This clonotype was observed a few times. The CDR3 sequence: CASSSRESGEAFF. In DNA, the CDR3 is TGTGCCAGCAGTTCCAGGGAAAGCGGTGAAGCTTTCTTT. The chain recombines TRBV6-5 with TRBJ1-1, with a tentative D call TRBD1 (5 bases). The CDR3 has 13 residues. Between the trimmed V and J ends, which lost 4 bases and 7 bases, there was a span of 13 bases. Germline V gene sequence: CDR1 MNHEY, CDR2 SVGAGI.

This clonotype has a count of ten or more. V usage is TRBV7-6 and J usage is TRBJ2-5; no definite D call. Trimming shortened V by 1 base and J by 5 bases, and 11 bases separated the two germline ends. Germline V gene sequence: CDR1 SGHVS, CDR2 FNYEAQ. The CDR3 runs to 14 residues. Here the CDR3 DNA reads TGTGCCAGCAGCTTAGTCACAACGACCGAGACCCAGTACTTC. This sequence encodes CASSLVTTTETQYF.

This clonotype was picked up many times. The V call is TRBV28, the J call TRBJ2-2; the D gene is possibly TRBD2 (5 bases). The CDR3 consists of 15 residues. Between the trimmed V and J ends, which lost 3 bases and 4 bases, there was a span of 12 bases. The germline V gene encodes CDR1 MDHEN and CDR2 SYDVKM. The CDR3 DNA follows: TGTGCCAGCAGTTTCAAGGGAGAGTTCACCGGGGAGCTGTTTTTT. This codes for CASSFKGEFTGELFF.

This clonotype was observed many times. The V gene is TRBV4-1, the J gene TRBJ2-7; TRBD2 aligns across 8 bases. With 4 bases clipped from V and 5 bases from J, the junction kept 16 bases outside the gene matches. The V gene's germline CDR1 is MGHRA and CDR2 YSYEKL. This CDR3 region has 17 residues. The CDR3 DNA sequence: TGCGCCAGCAGCCGACAACTACCTAGCGGGCTACAAAACGAGCAGTACTTC. This translates into CASSRQLPSGLQNEQYF.